This note documents a single T cell receptor (beta chain) sequence. The germline CDR1 and CDR2 sequences are MNHEY and SMNVEV (reference sequence). The CDR3 extends over 11 amino acids. V was shortened by 7 bases and J by 7 bases, with 10 bases between the two germline ends. The data belong to a study of blood T cell repertoires in COVID-19. Here immunoSEQ multiplex PCR was the method, and the copy in TCRdb shows in-frame clones only, minus some. The sample has over 200,000 clones, approximately 83% seen once. The V gene is TRBV27, the J gene TRBJ1-1; no reliable D call. This clonotype was obtained from a man between 40 and 49 years old with acute or convalescent COVID-19. The sequencing input was peripheral blood. CDR3 coding DNA: TGTGCCAGCAACTTCGGAGGTGAAGCTTTCTTT. Encoded protein: CASNFGGEAFF.